This T cell receptor beta chain emerged from a study of blood T cells in healthy people across ages. The second PCR ran about 7 to 12 cycles with a sample-barcoded 5' primer and J-beta primers. Each cDNA molecule received a tag from a template-switch adaptor that had 12 random nucleotides. Each CDR3 protein is one row after TCRdb ran MiXCR on the 5' RACE reads. The table has roughly 2 million distinct CDR3 sequences, 49% seen once; the top ten hold over 2%. Between the trimmed V and J ends, which lost 5 bases and 3 bases, there was a span of 21 bases. The CDR3 is made up of 16 amino acids. Germline loops: CDR1 SGHNT, CDR2 YYREEE (reference sequence).

The TCR originated in a woman aged 35 to 49 in good health. The specimen was blood. This chain uses TRBV5-4 with TRBJ2-7, with a tentative D call TRBD2 (6 bases). The CDR3 nucleotides are TGTGCCAGCAGACCCGCTCCAAGGCAGGGAGGCTACGAGCAGTACTTC. It is translated as CASRPAPRQGGYEQYF.